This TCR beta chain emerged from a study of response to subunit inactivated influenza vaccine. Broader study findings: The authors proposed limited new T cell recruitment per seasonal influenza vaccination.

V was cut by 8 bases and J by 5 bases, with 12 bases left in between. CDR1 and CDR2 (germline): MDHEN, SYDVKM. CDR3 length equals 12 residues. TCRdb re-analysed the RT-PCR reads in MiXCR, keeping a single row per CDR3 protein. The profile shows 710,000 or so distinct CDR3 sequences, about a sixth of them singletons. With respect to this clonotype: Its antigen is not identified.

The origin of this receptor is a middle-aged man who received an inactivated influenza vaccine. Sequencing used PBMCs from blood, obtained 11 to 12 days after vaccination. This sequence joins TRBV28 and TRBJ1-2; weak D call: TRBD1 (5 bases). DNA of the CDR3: TGTGCCAGCGGGGCCCGGGAATATGGCTACACCTTC. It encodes CASGAREYGYTF.